These T cell receptor beta chains were read from a single sample in a study of OX40 agonist ivuxolimab in advanced cancers. Only in-frame clones appear in the TCRdb table, and some are missing; sequencing was by immunoSEQ multiplex PCR. This table holds 99,000 or so clones, approximately 94% found once. This material consisted of CD4+ or CD8+ T cells sorted from blood, taken in a trial of the OX40 agonist ivuxolimab. Receptors originate from an adult with an advanced solid tumor such as melanoma, head and neck, liver or kidney cancer. CDR3s include the opening cysteine and the closing phenylalanine or tryptophan. The D gene is left open where the match is weak. Some rows mark clone size as missing; the rest say once, few, many or name a class of expanded clone.

>TRBJ2-3|17|TRBV7-9|TRBD2|.
CASSPTRTSEKRDTQYF
TGTGCCAGCAGCCCCACAAGGACTAGCGAAAAAAGAGATACGCAGTATTTT
>TRBJ1-5|11|TRBV19|.|.
CASGVNQPQHF
TGTGCCAGCGGGGTCAATCAGCCCCAGCATTTT
>TRBJ1-1|13|TRBV27|.|.
CASREAIGTEAFF
TGTGCCAGCAGAGAGGCGATAGGCACTGAAGCTTTCTTT
>TRBJ2-1|15|TRBV5-1|TRBD2|.
CASSLVAGVRNEQFF
TGCGCCAGCAGTCTGGTAGCGGGAGTGCGCAATGAGCAGTTCTTC
>TRBJ1-4|15|TRBV5-1|.|.
CASSLAGALNEKLFF
TGCGCCAGCAGCTTGGCAGGGGCCCTTAATGAAAAACTGTTTTTT
>TRBJ2-7|14|TRBV19|.|.
CASSTGDASYEQYF
TGTGCCAGTAGTACTGGGGACGCCTCCTACGAGCAGTACTTC
>TRBJ2-2|15|TRBV4-3|.|few
CASSQDLPHTGELFF
TGCGCCAGCAGCCAAGATCTGCCCCACACCGGGGAGCTGTTTTTT
>TRBJ1-5|14|TRBV27|.|.
CASSLIQSSQPQHF
TGTGCCAGCAGTTTGATCCAATCTAGTCAGCCCCAGCATTTT
>TRBJ1-5|18|TRBV18|.|.
CASSISAPGTQSGQPQHF
TGTGCCAGCTCTATATCTGCTCCCGGGACACAGTCAGGTCAGCCCCAGCATTTT
>TRBJ2-7|15|TRBV9|.|.
CASSVATGIRYEQYF
TGTGCCAGCAGCGTAGCTACGGGGATCCGATACGAGCAGTACTTC
>TRBJ1-5|15|TRBV11-2|.|.
CASSLGTGHNQPQHF
TGTGCCAGCAGCCTGGGGACGGGGCATAATCAGCCCCAGCATTTT
>TRBJ2-1|15|TRBV5-1|TRBD1|.
CASSLQGASYNEQFF
TGCGCCAGCAGTCTACAGGGGGCGAGCTACAATGAGCAGTTCTTC
>TRBJ1-5|13|TRBV6-1|TRBD1|.
CASRGQGGQPQHF
TGTGCCAGCAGAGGACAGGGTGGACAGCCCCAGCATTTT
>TRBJ2-7|13|TRBV9|.|.
CASSAGPTYEQYF
TGTGCCAGCAGCGCGGGCCCGACCTACGAGCAGTACTTC
>TRBJ1-5|14|TRBV19|.|.
CASSIISQDQPQHF
TGTGCCAGTAGTATAATATCCCAGGATCAGCCCCAGCATTTT
>TRBJ1-3|14|TRBV30|.|once
CAWSLGGSGNTIYF
TGTGCCTGGAGTTTGGGGGGCTCTGGAAACACCATATATTTT
>TRBJ2-7|14|TRBV7-9|.|once
CASSNWRSGYEQYF
TGTGCCAGCAGCAATTGGAGGTCTGGCTACGAGCAGTACTTC